This TCR beta chain came from a study of cytotoxic CD8 clonotypes in ibrutinib-treated CLL. About the study: Response samples were taken after a median approximately 13 months of treatment, range 6 to 36. The study, taken as a whole, reports: Baseline levels were approached again at progression, after clonality had risen at ibrutinib response. Different sampling times were used for sustained-remission and progressing patients.

Sequencing was designed to attain a depth spanning 1 in 200,000 to 1 in 1 million T cells. Assay: immunoSEQ multiplex PCR; the TCRdb copy retains only in-frame clones and omits some. The sample yields around 310,000 clones, roughly 85% seen once. As regards this clone: What it binds is not known.

CDR3 length: 15 amino acids. Trimming removed 3 bases from V and 1 base from J; junction bases left unmatched: 5. The V gene's germline CDR1 is MNHEY and CDR2 SMNVEV (reference sequence). The sample in question was PBMCs, obtained before ibrutinib treatment. The J gene is TRBJ2-5, the V gene TRBV27, with 7 bases fitting TRBD2. The receptor's source is a human donor with chronic lymphocytic leukemia. This CDR3 reads CASSLGKRGQETQYF. The CDR3 DNA reads TGTGCCAGCAGTTTGGGAAAGCGGGGCCAAGAGACCCAGTACTTC.